The 8 T cell receptor beta chains reported below all come from one sample, sequenced in a study of blood T cell repertoires in COVID-19. Measured with immunoSEQ multiplex PCR; TCRdb has only the in-frame clones, and not every one. The sample lists 50,000 to 65,000 clones; more than 70% were seen once. Sample: peripheral blood. The receptor set was obtained from a human donor in a cohort sampled during active COVID-19.

This clone was detected a few times. The rearrangement links TRBV2 to TRBJ2-7; D is possibly TRBD1 (10 bases). Trimming removed 8 bases at V and 1 base at J, with 15 bases between. The V gene's germline CDR1 is SNHLY and CDR2 FYNNEI. This CDR3 has 14 residues. The CDR3 nucleotides are TGTGCCAGCCTAGCGGGACAGGGGTCCTACGAGCAGTACTTC. Its translation: CASLAGQGSYEQYF.

V gene TRBV19 combines with J gene TRBJ2-4; TRBD1 aligns across 8 bases. The CDR3 extends over 16 amino acids. With 6 bases clipped from V and 0 bases from J, the junction kept 7 bases outside the gene matches. Germline values: CDR1 LNHDA, CDR2 SQIVND (reference sequence). The chain's CDR3 is CASRRQGMGAKNIQYF. The CDR3 nucleotides are TGTGCCAGTAGAAGACAGGGGATGGGAGCCAAAAACATTCAGTACTTC.

The J gene is TRBJ1-2, the V gene TRBV4-1; 8 bases align to TRBD1. The J segment lost 4 bases and the V segment lost 4 bases, leaving 8 bases of the junction unmatched. CDR3 length: 15 amino acids. CDR1 MGHRA and CDR2 YSYEKL come from the germline V gene. The CDR3 nucleotides are TGCGCCAGCAGCCCTAGGGACAGGACTACCTATGGCTACACCTTC. This translates into CASSPRDRTTYGYTF.

This clone is deemed medium-sized. The chain employs TRBV5-1 and TRBJ2-7, with a tentative D call TRBD2 (6 bases). The germline gives CDR1 SGHRS, CDR2 YFSETQ. Trimming removed 0 bases from V and 4 bases from J, with 11 bases in between. This CDR3 has 14 amino acids. For the CDR3, the DNA is TGCGCCAGCAGCTTGGAATCGGGGGAATACGAGCAGTACTTC. Protein: CASSLESGEYEQYF.

The chain joins TRBV6-5 to TRBJ1-6; D is undetermined. The CDR3 contains 14 residues. V was shortened by 3 bases and J by 9 bases, with 12 bases between the two germline ends. Germline values: CDR1 MNHEY, CDR2 SVGAGI. This chain's CDR3 is CASSYSGRVSPLHF. CDR3 coding DNA: TGTGCCAGCAGTTATTCGGGGAGAGTTTCACCCCTCCACTTT.

The chain combines TRBV5-1 with TRBJ1-2; TRBD1 matches at 11 bases. CDR1 and CDR2 (germline): SGHRS, YFSETQ. This CDR3 comprises 13 residues. V lost 4 bases to trimming and J lost 9 bases; unmatched junction nucleotides: 5. CDR3 sequence reads: CASSGGTGGSYTF. CDR3 bases: TGCGCCAGCAGCGGCGGGACAGGGGGTAGCTACACCTTC.

The V and J genes are TRBV25-1 and TRBJ1-5, with D perhaps TRBD1 (6 bases). The CDR3 consists of 14 residues. Germline-derived CDR1 and CDR2 are MGHDK and SYGVNS. Trimming took off 6 bases at V and 7 bases at J, with 16 bases between the two ends. The CDR3 bases are TGTGCCAGCAGACCCCAGGGGCTTGGGCAGCCCCAGCATTTT. Protein: CASRPQGLGQPQHF.

The V gene is TRBV6-5, the J gene TRBJ2-2; no definite D call. The V gene's germline CDR1 is MNHEY and CDR2 SVGAGI. Trimming cost V 7 bases and J 6 bases, with 9 bases left between them. The CDR3 is 12 residues long. CDR3 bases: TGTGCCAGCAACCAGGCCCCCGGGGAGCTGTTTTTT. Protein: CASNQAPGELFF.